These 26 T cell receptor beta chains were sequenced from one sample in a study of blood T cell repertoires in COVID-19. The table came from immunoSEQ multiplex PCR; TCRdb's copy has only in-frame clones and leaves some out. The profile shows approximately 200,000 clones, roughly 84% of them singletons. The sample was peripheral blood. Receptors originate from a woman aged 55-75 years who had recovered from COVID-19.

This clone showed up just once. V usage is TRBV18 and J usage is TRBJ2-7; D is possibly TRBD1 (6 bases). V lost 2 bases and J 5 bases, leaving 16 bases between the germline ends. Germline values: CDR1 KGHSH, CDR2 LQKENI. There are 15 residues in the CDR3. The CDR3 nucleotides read TGTGCCAGCTCACCAAGTCTATCCAGGGGCGACGAGCAGTACTTC. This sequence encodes CASSPSLSRGDEQYF.

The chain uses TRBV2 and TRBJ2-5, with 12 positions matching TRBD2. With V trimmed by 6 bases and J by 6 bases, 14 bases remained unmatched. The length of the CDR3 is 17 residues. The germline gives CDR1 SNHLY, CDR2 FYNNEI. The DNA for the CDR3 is TGTGCCAGCAGAACACTAGCGGGGGGCCCCTCGGCGCAGACCCAGTACTTC. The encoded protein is CASRTLAGGPSAQTQYF.

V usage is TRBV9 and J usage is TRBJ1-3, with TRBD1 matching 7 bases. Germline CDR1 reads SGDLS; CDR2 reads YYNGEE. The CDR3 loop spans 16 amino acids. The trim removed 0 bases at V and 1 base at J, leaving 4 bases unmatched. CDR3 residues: CASSVGGTDSGNTIYF. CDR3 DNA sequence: TGTGCCAGCAGCGTAGGAGGGACAGATTCTGGAAACACCATATATTTT.

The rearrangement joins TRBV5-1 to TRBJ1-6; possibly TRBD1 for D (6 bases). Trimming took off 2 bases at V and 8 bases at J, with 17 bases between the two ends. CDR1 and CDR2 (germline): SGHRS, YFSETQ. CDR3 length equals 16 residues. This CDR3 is CASSLTGRVEDSPLHF. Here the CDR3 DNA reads TGCGCCAGCAGCTTAACAGGGAGGGTGGAGGATTCACCCCTCCACTTT.

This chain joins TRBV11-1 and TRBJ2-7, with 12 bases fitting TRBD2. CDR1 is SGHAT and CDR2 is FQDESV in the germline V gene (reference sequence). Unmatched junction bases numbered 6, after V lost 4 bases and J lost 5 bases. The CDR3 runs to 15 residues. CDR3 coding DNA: TGTGCCAGCAGCTCGCCGACTAGCGGGGGTAACGAGCAGTACTTC. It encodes CASSSPTSGGNEQYF.

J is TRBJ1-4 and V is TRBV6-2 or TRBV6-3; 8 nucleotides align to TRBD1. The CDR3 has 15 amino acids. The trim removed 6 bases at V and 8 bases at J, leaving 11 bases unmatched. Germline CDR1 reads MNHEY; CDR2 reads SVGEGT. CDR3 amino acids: CASSNTGQGWEKLFF. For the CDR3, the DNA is TGTGCCAGCAGCAACACAGGACAGGGTTGGGAAAAACTGTTTTTT.

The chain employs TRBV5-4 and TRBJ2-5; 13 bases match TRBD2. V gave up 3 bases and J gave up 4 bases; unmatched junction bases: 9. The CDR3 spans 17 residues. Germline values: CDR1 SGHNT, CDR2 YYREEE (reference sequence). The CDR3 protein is CASSSQRTSGGGETQYF. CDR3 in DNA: TGTGCCAGCAGCTCACAACGGACTAGCGGGGGAGGAGAGACCCAGTACTTC.

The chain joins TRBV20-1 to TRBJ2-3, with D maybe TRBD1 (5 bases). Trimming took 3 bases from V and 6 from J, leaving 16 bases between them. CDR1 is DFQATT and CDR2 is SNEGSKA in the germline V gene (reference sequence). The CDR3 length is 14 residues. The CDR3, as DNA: TGCAGTGCTAGTGAAACACAGGCACAGGATACGCAGTATTTT. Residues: CSASETQAQDTQYF.

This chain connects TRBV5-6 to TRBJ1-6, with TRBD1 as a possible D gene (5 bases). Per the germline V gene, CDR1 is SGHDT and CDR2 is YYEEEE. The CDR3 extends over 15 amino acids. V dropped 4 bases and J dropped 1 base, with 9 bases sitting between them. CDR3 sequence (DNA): TGTGCCAGCAGCCCGGGACTTTCCTATAATTCACCCCTCCACTTT. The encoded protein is CASSPGLSYNSPLHF.

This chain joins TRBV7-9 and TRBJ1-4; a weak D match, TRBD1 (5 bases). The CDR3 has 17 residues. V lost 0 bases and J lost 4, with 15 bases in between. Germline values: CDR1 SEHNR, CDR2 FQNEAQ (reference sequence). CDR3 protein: CASSLATGVANNEKLFF. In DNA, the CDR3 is TGTGCCAGCAGCTTAGCGACGGGGGTTGCAAATAATGAAAAACTGTTTTTT.

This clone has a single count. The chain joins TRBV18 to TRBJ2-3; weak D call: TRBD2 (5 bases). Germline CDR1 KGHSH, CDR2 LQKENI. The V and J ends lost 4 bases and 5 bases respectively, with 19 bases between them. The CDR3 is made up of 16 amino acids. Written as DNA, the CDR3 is TGTGCCAGCTCACACACTCCCCCTAGCCGAGGAGATACGCAGTATTTT. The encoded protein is CASSHTPPSRGDTQYF.

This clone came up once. In DNA form, the CDR3 reads TGTGCCTGGGACAGGGGAGCCCCTACTTCCTACAATGAGCAGTTCTTC. It translates to CAWDRGAPTSYNEQFF. The V and J genes are TRBV30 and TRBJ2-1; 8 nucleotides agree with TRBD1. The CDR3 contains 16 residues. V dropped 5 bases and J dropped 1; count of bases not matched to a gene: 10. Germline V CDR1 and CDR2: GTSNPN, SVGIG (reference sequence).

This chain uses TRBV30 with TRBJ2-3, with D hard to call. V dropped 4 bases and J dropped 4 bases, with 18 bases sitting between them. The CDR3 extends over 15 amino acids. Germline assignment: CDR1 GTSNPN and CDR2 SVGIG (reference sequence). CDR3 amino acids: CAWMSTKTASDTQYF. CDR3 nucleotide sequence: TGTGCCTGGATGAGTACCAAGACTGCATCAGATACGCAGTATTTT.

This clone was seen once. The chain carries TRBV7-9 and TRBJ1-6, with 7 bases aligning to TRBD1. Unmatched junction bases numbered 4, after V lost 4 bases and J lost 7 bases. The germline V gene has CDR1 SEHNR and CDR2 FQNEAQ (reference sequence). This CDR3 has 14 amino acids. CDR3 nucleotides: TGTGCCAGCAGCTCGGACAGGTGGAATTCACCCCTCCACTTT. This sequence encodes CASSSDRWNSPLHF. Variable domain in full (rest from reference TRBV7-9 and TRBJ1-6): DTGVSQNPRHKITKRGQNVTFRCDPISEHNRLYWYRQTLGQGPEFLTYFQNEAQLEKSRLLSDRFSAERPKGSFSTLEIQRTEQGDSAMYLCASSSDRWNSPLHFGNGTRLTVT.

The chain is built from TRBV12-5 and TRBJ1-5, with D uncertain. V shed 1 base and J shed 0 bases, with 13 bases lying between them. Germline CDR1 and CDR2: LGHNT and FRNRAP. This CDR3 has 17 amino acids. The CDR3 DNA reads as TGTGCTAGTGGTTTGGCCCGACTCGGCCGTAGCAATCAGCCCCAGCATTTT. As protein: CASGLARLGRSNQPQHF.

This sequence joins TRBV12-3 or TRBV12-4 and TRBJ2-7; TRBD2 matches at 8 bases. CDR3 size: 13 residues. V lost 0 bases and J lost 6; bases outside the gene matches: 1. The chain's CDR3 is CASSLARGGEQYF. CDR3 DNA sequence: TGTGCCAGCAGTTTAGCACGGGGGGGCGAGCAGTACTTC.

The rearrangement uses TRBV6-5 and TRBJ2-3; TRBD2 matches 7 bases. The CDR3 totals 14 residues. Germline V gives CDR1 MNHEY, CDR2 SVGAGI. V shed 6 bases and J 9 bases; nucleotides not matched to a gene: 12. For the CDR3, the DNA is TGTGCCAGCAGGGGACTAATAACATCTGGAACGCAGTATTTT. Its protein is CASRGLITSGTQYF.

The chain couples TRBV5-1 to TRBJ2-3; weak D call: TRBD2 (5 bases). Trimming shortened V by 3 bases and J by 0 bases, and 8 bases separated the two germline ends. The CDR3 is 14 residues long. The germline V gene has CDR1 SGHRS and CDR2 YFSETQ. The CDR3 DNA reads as TGCGCCAGCAGCTCCCGGGGTAGCACAGATACGCAGTATTTT. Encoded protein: CASSSRGSTDTQYF.

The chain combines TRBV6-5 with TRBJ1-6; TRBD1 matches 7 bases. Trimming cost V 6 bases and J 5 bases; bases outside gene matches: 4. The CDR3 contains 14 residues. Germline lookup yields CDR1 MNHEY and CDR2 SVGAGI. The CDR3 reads CASSLGQNNSPLHF. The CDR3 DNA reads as TGTGCCAGCAGCCTGGGACAGAATAATTCACCCCTCCACTTT.

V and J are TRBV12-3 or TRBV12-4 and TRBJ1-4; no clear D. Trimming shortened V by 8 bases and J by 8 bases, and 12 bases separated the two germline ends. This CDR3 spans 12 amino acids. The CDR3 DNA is TGTGCCAGCTCGGGAACAAGCGAAAAACTGTTTTTT. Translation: CASSGTSEKLFF.

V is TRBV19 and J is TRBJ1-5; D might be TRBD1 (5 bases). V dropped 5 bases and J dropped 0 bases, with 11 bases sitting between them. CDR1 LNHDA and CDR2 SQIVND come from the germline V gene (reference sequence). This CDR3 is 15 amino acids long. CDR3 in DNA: TGTGCCAGTAGTTTGCAGGGCCATAGCAATCAGCCCCAGCATTTT. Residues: CASSLQGHSNQPQHF.

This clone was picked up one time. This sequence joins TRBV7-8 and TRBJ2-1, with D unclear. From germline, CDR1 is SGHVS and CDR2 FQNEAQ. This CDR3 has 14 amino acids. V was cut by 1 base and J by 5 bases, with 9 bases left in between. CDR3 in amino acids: CASSLVLRDNEQFF. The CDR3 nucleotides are TGTGCCAGCAGCTTAGTTTTGCGCGACAATGAGCAGTTCTTC.

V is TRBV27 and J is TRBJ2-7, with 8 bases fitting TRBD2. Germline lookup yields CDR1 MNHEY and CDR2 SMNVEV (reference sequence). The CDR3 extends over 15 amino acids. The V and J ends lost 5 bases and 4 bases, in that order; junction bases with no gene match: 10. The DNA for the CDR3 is TGTGCCAGCAGTCCCCGGGGTAGCGGGGCATACGAGCAGTACTTC. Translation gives CASSPRGSGAYEQYF.

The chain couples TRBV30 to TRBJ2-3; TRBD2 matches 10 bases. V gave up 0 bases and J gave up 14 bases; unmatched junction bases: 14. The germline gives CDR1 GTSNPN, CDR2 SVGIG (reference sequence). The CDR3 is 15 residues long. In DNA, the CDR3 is TGTGCCTGGAGTGTACGGTTAGCGGGGGGTCTCAAGAGGTATTTT. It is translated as CAWSVRLAGGLKRYF.

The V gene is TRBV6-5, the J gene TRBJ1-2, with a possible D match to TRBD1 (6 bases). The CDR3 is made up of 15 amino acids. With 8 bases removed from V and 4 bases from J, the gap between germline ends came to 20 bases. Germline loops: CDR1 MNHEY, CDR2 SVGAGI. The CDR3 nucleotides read TGTGCCAGCTTCGACCGGGACACCCACCCCTATGGCTACACCTTC. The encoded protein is CASFDRDTHPYGYTF.

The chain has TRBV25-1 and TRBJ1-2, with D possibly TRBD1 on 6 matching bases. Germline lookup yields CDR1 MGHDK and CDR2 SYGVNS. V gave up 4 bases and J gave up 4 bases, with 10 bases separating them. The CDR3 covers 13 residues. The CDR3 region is CASSAGQPYGYTF. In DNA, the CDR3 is TGTGCCAGCAGTGCAGGACAGCCCTATGGCTACACCTTC.